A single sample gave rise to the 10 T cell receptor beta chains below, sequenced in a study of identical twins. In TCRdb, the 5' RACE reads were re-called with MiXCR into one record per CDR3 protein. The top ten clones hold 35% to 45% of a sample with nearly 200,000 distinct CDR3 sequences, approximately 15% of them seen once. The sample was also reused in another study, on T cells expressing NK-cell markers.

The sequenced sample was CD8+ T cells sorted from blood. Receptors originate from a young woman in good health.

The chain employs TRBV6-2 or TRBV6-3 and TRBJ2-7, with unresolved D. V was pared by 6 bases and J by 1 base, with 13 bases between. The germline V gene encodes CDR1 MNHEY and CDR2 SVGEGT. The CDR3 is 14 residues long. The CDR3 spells CASSRLGRSYEQYF. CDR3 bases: TGTGCCAGCAGCCGACTGGGCCGATCCTACGAGCAGTACTTC.

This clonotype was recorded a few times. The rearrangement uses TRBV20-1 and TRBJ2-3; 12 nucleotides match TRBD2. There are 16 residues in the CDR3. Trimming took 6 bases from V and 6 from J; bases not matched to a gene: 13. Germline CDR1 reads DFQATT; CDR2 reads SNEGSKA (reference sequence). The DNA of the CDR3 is TGCAGTGCCCACGGACTAGCGGGAAAGGGAGGGGATACGCAGTATTTT. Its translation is CSAHGLAGKGGDTQYF.

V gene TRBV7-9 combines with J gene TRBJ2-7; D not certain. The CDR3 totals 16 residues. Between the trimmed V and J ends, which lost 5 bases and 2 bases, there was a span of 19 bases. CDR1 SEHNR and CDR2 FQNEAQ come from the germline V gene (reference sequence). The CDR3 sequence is CASSPANGDRTYEQYF. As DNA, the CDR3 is TGTGCCAGCAGCCCCGCCAATGGTGACCGGACCTACGAGCAGTACTTC.

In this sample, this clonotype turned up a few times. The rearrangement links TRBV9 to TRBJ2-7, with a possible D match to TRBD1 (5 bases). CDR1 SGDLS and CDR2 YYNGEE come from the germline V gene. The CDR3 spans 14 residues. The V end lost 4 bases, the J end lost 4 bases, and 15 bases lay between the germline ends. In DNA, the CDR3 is TGTGCCAGCAGCCAGGGCCCCGCGCCTTACGAGCAGTACTTC. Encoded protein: CASSQGPAPYEQYF. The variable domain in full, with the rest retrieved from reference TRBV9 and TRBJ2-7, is DSGVTQTPKHLITATGQRVTLRCSPRSGDLSVYWYQQSLDQGLQFLIQYYNGEERAKGNILERFSAQQFPDLHSELNLSSLELGDSALYFCASSQGPAPYEQYFGPGTRLTVT.

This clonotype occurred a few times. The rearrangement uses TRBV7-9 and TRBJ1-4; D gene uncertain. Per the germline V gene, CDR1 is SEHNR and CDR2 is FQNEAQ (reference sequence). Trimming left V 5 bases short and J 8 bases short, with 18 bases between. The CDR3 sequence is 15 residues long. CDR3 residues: CASSTRHAKEEKLFF. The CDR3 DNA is TGTGCCAGCAGCACTAGACACGCGAAGGAGGAAAAACTGTTTTTT.

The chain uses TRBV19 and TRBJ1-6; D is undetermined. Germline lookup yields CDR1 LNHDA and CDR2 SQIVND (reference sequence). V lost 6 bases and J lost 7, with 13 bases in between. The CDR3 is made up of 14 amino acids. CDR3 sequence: CASSRPGGNSPLHF. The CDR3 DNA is TGTGCCAGTAGCCGCCCGGGCGGAAATTCACCCCTCCACTTT.

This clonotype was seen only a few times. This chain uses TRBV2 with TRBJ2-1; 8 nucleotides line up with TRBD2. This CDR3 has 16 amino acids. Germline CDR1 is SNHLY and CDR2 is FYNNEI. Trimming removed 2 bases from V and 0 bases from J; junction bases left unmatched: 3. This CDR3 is CASSERAGGSYNEQFF. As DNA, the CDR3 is TGTGCCAGCAGTGAACGGGCGGGGGGCTCCTACAATGAGCAGTTCTTC.

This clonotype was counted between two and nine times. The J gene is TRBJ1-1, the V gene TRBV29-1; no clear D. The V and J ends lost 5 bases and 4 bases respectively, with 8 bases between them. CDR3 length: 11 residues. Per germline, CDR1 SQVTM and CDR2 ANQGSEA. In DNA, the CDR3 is TGCAGCGTTCCTTTTGGCACTGAAGCTTTCTTT. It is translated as CSVPFGTEAFF.

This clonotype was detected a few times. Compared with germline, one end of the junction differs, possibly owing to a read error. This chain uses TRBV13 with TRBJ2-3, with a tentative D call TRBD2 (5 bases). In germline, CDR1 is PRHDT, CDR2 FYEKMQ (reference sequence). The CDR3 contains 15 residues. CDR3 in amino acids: CASSESRASTDTQYF. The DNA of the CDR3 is TGTGCCAGCAGCGAGTCACGGGCTAGCACCGATACGCAGTATTTT. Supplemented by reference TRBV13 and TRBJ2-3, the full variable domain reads AAGVIQSPRHLIKEKRETATLKCYPIPRHDTVYWYQQGPGQDPQFLISFYEKMQSDKGSIPDRFSAQQFSDYHSELNMSSLELGDSALYFCASSESRASTDTQYFGPGTRLTVL.

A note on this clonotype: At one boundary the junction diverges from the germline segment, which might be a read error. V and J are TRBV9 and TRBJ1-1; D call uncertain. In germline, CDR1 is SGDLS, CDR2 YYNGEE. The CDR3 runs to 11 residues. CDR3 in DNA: TGTGCCAGCAGCGTAGGGTCTAGAACGAACTTT. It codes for CASSVGSRTNF. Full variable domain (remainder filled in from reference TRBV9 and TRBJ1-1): DSGVTQTPKHLITATGQRVTLRCSPRSGDLSVYWYQQSLDQGLQFLIQYYNGEERAKGNILERFSAQQFPDLHSELNLSSLELGDSALYFCASSVGSRTNFGQGTRLTVV.